This T cell receptor beta chain was identified in a study of spatial heterogeneity in lung cancer. Study summary: Matched bulk RNA-seq yielded a T cell module score, and TCR transcript counts in tumor regions correlated strongly with that score.

This clonotype was seen at least ten times. Antigen specificity is unknown. V was clipped by 3 bases and J by 4 bases, with 16 bases between them. The CDR3 covers 15 residues. Germline V CDR1 and CDR2: SGHNT, YYREEE (reference sequence). Time point given: sample taken at primary tumor resection. The donor population consisted of over 55 patients with untreated, early-stage non-small cell lung cancer. Whole RNA was taken from tumor, nontumor lung or frozen PBMC; it was then sequenced unsorted. TCRdb redid the calling of the 5' RACE reads with MiXCR, one entry per CDR3 protein. The sample contains about 22,000 distinct CDR3 sequences, under 3.5% of which appear only once. Study-wide results and limits: Within tumors, counts of expanded alpha and beta TCRs tracked tumor mutation counts.

The rearrangement joins TRBV5-4 to TRBJ1-1; a weak D match, TRBD1 (6 bases). This receptor was obtained from a male donor with early-stage non-small cell lung cancer. Sample: lung tumor tissue, taken at surgery. The CDR3 DNA follows: TGTGCCAGCAGCTCCCCGCGGGACATCATCACTGAAGCTTTCTTT. Encoded protein: CASSSPRDIITEAFF.